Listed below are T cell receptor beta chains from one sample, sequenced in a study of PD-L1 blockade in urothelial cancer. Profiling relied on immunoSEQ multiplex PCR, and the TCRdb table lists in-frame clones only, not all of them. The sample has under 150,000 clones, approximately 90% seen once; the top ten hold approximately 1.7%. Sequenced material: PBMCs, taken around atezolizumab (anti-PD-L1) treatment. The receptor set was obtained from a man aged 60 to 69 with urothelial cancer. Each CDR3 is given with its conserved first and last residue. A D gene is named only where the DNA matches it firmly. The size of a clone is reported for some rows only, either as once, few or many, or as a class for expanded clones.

CDR3: CAWSNQGAWNGYTF; DNA: TGTGCCTGGAGTAACCAGGGGGCTTGGAATGGCTACACCTTC; size: .; J: TRBJ1-2; D: TRBD1; V: TRBV30
CDR3: CASIPGQGTEAFF; DNA: TGTGCCAGCATTCCGGGACAGGGGACTGAAGCTTTCTTT; size: .; J: TRBJ1-1; D: TRBD1; V: TRBV28
CDR3: CASSRLGGGNYGYTF; DNA: TGTGCCAGCAGCCGCCTGGGGGGGGGCAACTATGGCTACACCTTC; size: .; J: TRBJ1-2; D: .; V: TRBV4-2
CDR3: CASSLQGEGNEKLFF; DNA: TGTGCCAGCAGCTTACAGGGTGAGGGTAATGAAAAACTGTTTTTT; size: .; J: TRBJ1-4; D: .; V: TRBV5-4
CDR3: CASSPQGHLNEKLFF; DNA: TGCGCCAGCAGCCCGCAGGGTCACCTTAATGAAAAACTGTTTTTT; size: .; J: TRBJ1-4; D: .; V: TRBV4-1
CDR3: CATSTDRFSTDTQYF; DNA: TGTGCCACCTCAACCGACAGGTTTAGCACAGATACGCAGTATTTT; size: .; J: TRBJ2-3; D: .; V: TRBV28
CDR3: CASSELGVEDYNEQFF; DNA: TGTGCCAGCAGTGAACTGGGTGTCGAGGACTACAATGAGCAGTTCTTC; size: .; J: TRBJ2-1; D: .; V: TRBV2
CDR3: CASTRASYEQYF; DNA: TGTGCCAGTACCAGGGCTTCCTACGAGCAGTACTTC; size: .; J: TRBJ2-7; D: .; V: TRBV28
CDR3: CASSLVWTSYNEQFF; DNA: TGTGCCAGCAGCTTGGTCTGGACTAGCTACAATGAGCAGTTCTTC; size: .; J: TRBJ2-1; D: TRBD2; V: TRBV5-8
CDR3: CASSESLAGGTDTQYF; DNA: TGTGCCAGCAGTGAGAGTCTAGCGGGAGGAACAGATACGCAGTATTTT; size: .; J: TRBJ2-3; D: TRBD2; V: TRBV2
CDR3: CASSPPGLAGSYEQYF; DNA: TGTGCCAGCTCACCCCCGGGACTAGCGGGGTCCTACGAGCAGTACTTC; size: .; J: TRBJ2-7; D: TRBD2; V: TRBV18
CDR3: CASSLRDRDAGLMFF; DNA: TGTGCCAGCTCACTCCGGGACCGCGATGCGGGATTGATGTTTTTT; size: .; J: TRBJ1-4; D: .; V: TRBV18
CDR3: CASSLPPGQNNEQYF; DNA: TGTGCCAGCAGTTTACCTCCGGGACAAAACAACGAGCAGTACTTC; size: .; J: TRBJ2-7; D: .; V: TRBV28
CDR3: CASSLSLGGGEKLFF; DNA: TGTGCCAGCAGTTTATCTTTGGGGGGTGGGGAAAAACTGTTTTTT; size: .; J: TRBJ1-4; D: .; V: TRBV27
CDR3: CAISGVTHSYNEQFF; DNA: TGTGCCATCAGTGGCGTCACCCACTCCTACAATGAGCAGTTCTTC; size: once; J: TRBJ2-1; D: .; V: TRBV10-3
CDR3: CASSLGTGGSTDTQYF; DNA: TGTGCCAGCAGCCTCGGGACAGGGGGTAGCACAGATACGCAGTATTTT; size: .; J: TRBJ2-3; D: TRBD1; V: TRBV4-2
CDR3: CASSPGAGQETQYF; DNA: TGTGCCAGCAGCCCTGGGGCAGGCCAAGAGACCCAGTACTTC; size: .; J: TRBJ2-5; D: .; V: TRBV7-9
CDR3: CASTTTAGDTQYF; DNA: TGTGCCAGCACCACGACAGCGGGAGATACGCAGTATTTT; size: .; J: TRBJ2-3; D: .; V: TRBV27
CDR3: CATSRVTRGRSYEQYF; DNA: TGTGCCACCAGCAGAGTCACCAGGGGCCGGTCCTACGAGCAGTACTTC; size: few; J: TRBJ2-7; D: .; V: TRBV15
CDR3: CASSTYQMTETYGYTF; DNA: TGTGCCAGTAGTACCTACCAAATGACAGAGACCTATGGCTACACCTTC; size: .; J: TRBJ1-2; D: .; V: TRBV19
CDR3: CASSREGAYEQYF; DNA: TGTGCCAGCAGTAGGGAGGGGGCCTACGAGCAGTACTTC; size: .; J: TRBJ2-7; D: .; V: TRBV6-4
CDR3: CASSPQGDQPQHF; DNA: TGTGCCAGCAGTCCCCAGGGTGATCAGCCCCAGCATTTT; size: .; J: TRBJ1-5; D: .; V: TRBV6-6
CDR3: CASSLGQGLDEQYF; DNA: TGCGCCAGCAGCTTGGGACAGGGTCTGGACGAGCAGTACTTC; size: .; J: TRBJ2-7; D: TRBD1; V: TRBV5-1
CDR3: CASSIGTGFVDEQYF; DNA: TGTGCCAGCAGCATTGGGACAGGGTTTGTGGACGAGCAGTACTTC; size: .; J: TRBJ2-7; D: TRBD1; V: TRBV7-9
CDR3: CASSRTSGGVETQYF; DNA: TGTGCCAGCAGCCGGACTAGCGGGGGGGTCGAGACCCAGTACTTC; size: few; J: TRBJ2-5; D: TRBD2; V: TRBV6-5
CDR3: CASSLRQGNDSPLHF; DNA: TGTGCCAGCTCACTAAGACAGGGGAATGATTCACCCCTCCACTTT; size: .; J: TRBJ1-6; D: TRBD1; V: TRBV18
CDR3: CASSSTSGGAGELFF; DNA: TGTGCCAGCAGCTCGACTAGCGGGGGGGCCGGGGAGCTGTTTTTT; size: .; J: TRBJ2-2; D: TRBD2; V: TRBV7-3
CDR3: CASSSPGGAFEKLFF; DNA: TGTGCCAGCAGTTCTCCAGGGGGCGCGTTTGAAAAACTGTTTTTT; size: once; J: TRBJ1-4; D: TRBD1; V: TRBV28
CDR3: CASSLIGGAADTQYF; DNA: TGTGCCAGCAGCTTGATCGGCGGGGCAGCAGATACGCAGTATTTT; size: .; J: TRBJ2-3; D: .; V: TRBV11-2
CDR3: CASSPGGGLNQPQHF; DNA: TGTGCCAGCAGCCCGGGAGGGGGCCTTAATCAGCCCCAGCATTTT; size: .; J: TRBJ1-5; D: TRBD1; V: TRBV9
CDR3: CASSDTTSFSEQYF; DNA: TGTGCCAGCAGTGATACGACTAGTTTCAGCGAGCAGTACTTC; size: .; J: TRBJ2-7; D: .; V: TRBV25-1
CDR3: CASSLEAQRGYNEQFF; DNA: TGCGCCAGCAGCTTGGAGGCCCAGCGGGGGTACAATGAGCAGTTCTTC; size: .; J: TRBJ2-1; D: TRBD2; V: TRBV5-1
CDR3: CASSVTGGTQETQYF; DNA: TGTGCCAGCAGCGTAACGGGGGGCACCCAAGAGACCCAGTACTTC; size: .; J: TRBJ2-5; D: .; V: TRBV9
CDR3: CASRAKGYRGNEQYF; DNA: TGTGCCAGCAGGGCGAAGGGGTACAGGGGGAACGAGCAGTACTTC; size: .; J: TRBJ2-7; D: TRBD1; V: TRBV28
CDR3: CASRSSYSFNEKLFF; DNA: TGTGCCAGCAGGAGTAGTTACAGTTTTAATGAAAAACTGTTTTTT; size: .; J: TRBJ1-4; D: .; V: TRBV2
CDR3: CASSLDRGSTEAFF; DNA: TGTGCCAGCAGCTTGGATCGGGGAAGCACTGAAGCTTTCTTT; size: .; J: TRBJ1-1; D: .; V: TRBV5-4
CDR3: CATQTGLTEAFF; DNA: TGTGCCACCCAGACAGGGCTCACTGAAGCTTTCTTT; size: .; J: TRBJ1-1; D: TRBD1; V: TRBV6-5
CDR3: CASSVGLAGYNEQFF; DNA: TGTGCCAGCAGCGTAGGACTAGCGGGCTACAATGAGCAGTTCTTC; size: .; J: TRBJ2-1; D: TRBD2; V: TRBV5-8
CDR3: CASSLGLTGQGDYGYTF; DNA: TGTGCCAGCAGCTTAGGGCTAACCGGGCAGGGGGACTATGGCTACACCTTC; size: .; J: TRBJ1-2; D: TRBD1; V: TRBV11-2
CDR3: CASSSFRGGTEAFF; DNA: TGTGCCAGCAGCTCCTTCCGGGGAGGCACTGAAGCTTTCTTT; size: .; J: TRBJ1-1; D: .; V: TRBV7-8
CDR3: CASSIWDSSYNSPLHF; DNA: TGTGCCAGCAGCATATGGGACAGCTCCTATAATTCACCCCTCCACTTT; size: .; J: TRBJ1-6; D: TRBD1; V: TRBV7-9
CDR3: CASSPRDRSYEQYF; DNA: TGTGCCAGCAGCCCCCGGGACAGATCCTACGAGCAGTACTTC; size: .; J: TRBJ2-7; D: TRBD1; V: TRBV7-9
CDR3: CASSSALASGGTDTQYF; DNA: TGTGCCAGCAGCTCCGCCTTGGCTAGCGGTGGTACAGATACGCAGTATTTT; size: .; J: TRBJ2-3; D: TRBD2; V: TRBV7-9
CDR3: CASSLKGQEVYEQYF; DNA: TGTGCCAGCAGCTTAAAGGGACAGGAGGTATACGAGCAGTACTTC; size: .; J: TRBJ2-7; D: TRBD1; V: TRBV11-2
CDR3: CASSYSGLNTDTQYF; DNA: TGTGCCAGCAGTTACTCGGGACTAAACACAGATACGCAGTATTTT; size: .; J: TRBJ2-3; D: TRBD2; V: TRBV6-5
CDR3: CASSYGGTSGLETQYF; DNA: TGTGCCAGCAGTTACGGCGGGACTAGCGGGTTAGAGACCCAGTACTTC; size: .; J: TRBJ2-5; D: TRBD2; V: TRBV6-6
CDR3: CASSAGGGPPDTQYF; DNA: TGTGCCAGCAGCGCCGGCGGGGGGCCCCCAGATACGCAGTATTTT; size: .; J: TRBJ2-3; D: TRBD2; V: TRBV9
CDR3: CASGLTTSEQFF; DNA: TGTGCTAGTGGTTTGACGACAAGTGAGCAGTTCTTC; size: .; J: TRBJ2-1; D: .; V: TRBV12-5
CDR3: CASSRTSGGGQNEQFF; DNA: TGTGCCAGTAGTCGGACTAGCGGGGGGGGCCAGAATGAGCAGTTCTTC; size: .; J: TRBJ2-1; D: TRBD2; V: TRBV19
CDR3: CASTQEGIGYGYTF; DNA: TGTGCCAGCACCCAGGAGGGTATTGGCTATGGCTACACCTTC; size: .; J: TRBJ1-2; D: .; V: TRBV28
CDR3: CASSLWGQSTDTQYF; DNA: TGTGCCAGCAGTTTATGGGGACAGAGCACAGATACGCAGTATTTT; size: .; J: TRBJ2-3; D: TRBD1; V: TRBV28
CDR3: CASKPGGHTGELFF; DNA: TGTGCCTCTAAACCAGGGGGCCACACCGGGGAGCTGTTTTTT; size: .; J: TRBJ2-2; D: TRBD1; V: TRBV6-6
CDR3: CASSLDRISNTIYF; DNA: TGTGCCAGCAGTCTCGACAGGATCTCAAACACCATATATTTT; size: .; J: TRBJ1-3; D: .; V: TRBV7-2
CDR3: CAISEGTGNEKLFF; DNA: TGTGCCATCAGTGAAGGGACAGGGAATGAAAAACTGTTTTTT; size: .; J: TRBJ1-4; D: TRBD1; V: TRBV10-3
CDR3: CASSELGQGAVGYTF; DNA: TGTGCCAGCAGTGAACTGGGACAGGGGGCTGTTGGCTACACCTTC; size: .; J: TRBJ1-2; D: TRBD1; V: TRBV6-1
CDR3: CASSVSAYEQYF; DNA: TGTGCCAGCAGTGTATCTGCCTACGAGCAGTACTTC; size: once; J: TRBJ2-7; D: .; V: TRBV2
CDR3: CASSKGLAGGPRNEQFF; DNA: TGTGCCAGCAGCAAGGGACTAGCGGGGGGGCCGAGGAATGAGCAGTTCTTC; size: .; J: TRBJ2-1; D: TRBD2; V: TRBV7-9